One T cell receptor beta chain is described in this entry. The junction departs from the called germline gene at one end, perhaps through a read error. The data are from a study of T-cell reconstitution after alpha-beta-depleted transplantation in children. The CDR3 has 16 residues. CDR1 and CDR2 (germline): SGHRS, YFSETQ. The library targeted TCRbeta and was prepared with unique molecular identifiers. TCRdb used MiXCR to reprocess the PCR reads, holding one entry per CDR3 protein. In the table there are 500,000 to 750,000 distinct CDR3 sequences, more than 20% of which are singletons. The starting material was PBMCs, obtained before TCRalphabeta/CD19-depleted stem cell transplant. The V and J genes are TRBV5-1 and TRBJ2-7; D is ambiguous. The sequence derives from a boy under two years old with Wiskott-Aldrich syndrome, due to receive a stem cell transplant. The CDR3 spells CVSSHDMRVESYEQYF. The CDR3, as DNA: TGCGTCAGCAGCCACGACATGAGAGTCGAGTCCTACGAGCAGTACTTC.